The source of this T cell receptor (beta chain) is a study of blood T cell repertoires in COVID-19. Study-wide background: PBMCs, B-cell-depleted T cells, or T cells were the source of the cDNA or gDNA that made up the material.

Sequencing used immunoSEQ multiplex PCR; TCRdb keeps in-frame clones, though not all of them. The sample holds about 140,000 clones, nearly 80% seen once. Germline lookup yields CDR1 SQVTM and CDR2 ANQGSEA. V dropped 4 bases and J dropped 6; count of bases not matched to a gene: 13. The CDR3 runs 15 residues. Sequenced input: PBMCs or T cells enriched from blood (not recorded which). This clonotype was obtained from a woman between 45 and 65 years old who had recovered from COVID-19. The V and J genes are TRBV29-1 and TRBJ2-5, with 8 bases fitting TRBD2. CDR3 DNA sequence: TGCAGCGTTGCACTAAGCGGGGGTGTCGGAAAGACCCAGTACTTC. Encoded protein: CSVALSGGVGKTQYF. Full variable domain (missing parts from reference TRBV29-1 and TRBJ2-5): SAVISQKPSRDICQRGTSLTIQCQVDSQVTMMFWYRQQPGQSLTLIATANQGSEATYESGFVIDKFPISRPNLTFSTLTVSNMSPEDSSIYLCSVALSGGVGKTQYFGPGTRLLVL.